The rows below give T cell receptor beta chains drawn from one sample of a study of identical twins. In TCRdb, the 5' RACE reads were re-called with MiXCR into one record per CDR3 protein. The sample shows some 760,000 distinct CDR3 sequences, 15% to 20% of them seen only once. This same sample was also taken into another study, of T cells expressing NK-cell markers.

The sequencing sample was made of PBMCs. The receptors derive from a woman between 18 and 29 years old in good health. Each CDR3 is given without its conserved first and last residue.

ASSLASYEQF	TRBV5-5	TRBJ2-1
ASSSTWAGETQY	TRBV7-2	TRBJ2-5
ASSFGENYGYT	TRBV12-3/TRBV12-4	TRBJ1-2
ASSLGPPSREQY	TRBV5-1	TRBJ2-7
ASNLERGRNYNSPLH	TRBV6-1	TRBJ1-6
ASSQDPWLALGNIQY	TRBV3-1	TRBJ2-4
ASSLGDRSHEQY	TRBV7-2	TRBJ2-7
ASSREGGGYGYT	TRBV4-2	TRBJ1-2
ASSTHWTGNTEAF	TRBV5-1	TRBJ1-1
ASSLTTGTGGDSPLH	TRBV5-1	TRBJ1-6
ASSLNLGAGAF	TRBV7-9	TRBJ1-1
ASSPTGATSTEAF	TRBV9	TRBJ1-1
ASRARLGQNTEAF	TRBV12-3/TRBV12-4	TRBJ1-1
SAREPLGGFGTGELF	TRBV20-1	TRBJ2-2
ASSFDGTSGYEQY	TRBV5-1	TRBJ2-7
ASSSVGRGYGYT	TRBV5-6	TRBJ1-2
ATARGTAHYEQY	TRBV6-1	TRBJ2-7
ASSQGQYTGELF	TRBV14	TRBJ2-2
SASTGLAYEQY	TRBV20-1	TRBJ2-7
ASSGTLTYEQY	TRBV7-8	TRBJ2-7
SAGGRRFYNEQF	TRBV20-1	TRBJ2-1
ASSLGGEGGEQY	TRBV5-1	TRBJ2-7
SATFGTDYGYT	TRBV20-1	TRBJ1-2
SVVGQAGAF	TRBV29-1	TRBJ1-1
ASSPPNQETQY	TRBV18	TRBJ2-5
ASGNPNYYEQY	TRBV12-3/TRBV12-4	TRBJ2-7
ASSPTTGYEQY	TRBV5-6	TRBJ2-7
AISLLLDIEQY	TRBV5-5	TRBJ2-7
AWSFGDGEQF	TRBV30	TRBJ2-1
SAPPELNTDTQY	TRBV20-1	TRBJ2-3
SARDPLVYGYT	TRBV20-1	TRBJ1-2
ARGGVNEQF	TRBV2	TRBJ2-1
ASSLGTGSTEAF	TRBV5-5	TRBJ1-1
ASNFGADSYNEQF	TRBV19	TRBJ2-1
ASSQYGTGGTEAF	TRBV12-3/TRBV12-4	TRBJ1-1
AISTSGTGGEKQY	TRBV10-3	TRBJ2-7
ASSQRFTQAGSWETQY	TRBV7-8	TRBJ2-5